This TCR beta chain was documented in a study of blood T cell repertoires in COVID-19 (TCRdb year 2020). Study-wide context: The collaborator samples originated in the United States, Italy and Spain and spanned the acute and convalescent phases of COVID-19. The repertoires were released in a freely available public database intended as a resource for research on the immune response to SARS-CoV-2. Subjects who had been exposed to COVID-19, were actively infected with it, or had recovered from it provided the deeply sampled blood TCRbeta repertoires that made up the dataset. Where available, HLA class I and class II types were obtained from metadata supplied by the sample provider rather than from assay-based typing. Samples came from the ongoing ImmuneRACE study (first 160 participants) plus 1,254 subjects from 6 global collaborators. The sample metadata nearly always contained a de-identified subject ID, COVID-19 status, age in years and sex. The prospective study material was composed of cDNA or gDNA derived from T cells, B-cell-depleted T cells, or PBMCs.

For this clone: No antigen is known for it. Base qualities are not provided; no much larger clone lies one nucleotide away.

The immunoSEQ Assay, a bias-controlled multiplex PCR, was used to amplify TCRbeta CDR3 regions from genomic DNA. On the authors' methods: The number of nucleated cells in each sample was estimated from the amplification of reference gene primers within the assay. To quantify the absolute abundance of each unique TCRbeta CDR3 rearrangement, sequence reads were collapsed and filtered. For each sample, productive Simpson clonality was calculated by taking the square root of Simpson's diversity index across productive rearrangements. As stored in TCRdb, this immuneACCESS dataset retains in-frame rearrangements with V and J assigned. A fraction of the clones does not appear; measured against another copy, unresolved V genes explain less than half of the discrepancy, and the remainder lacks a known reason. The DNA was the basis for D and trimming; V, J and clone size are from that table. The sample has more than 85,000 clones on record, 82% of them singletons. The ten largest clones capture 15% to 20% of the sample.

Whole blood was collected in K2EDTA tubes by collaborating institutions according to the institutions' own protocols. For TCRbeta analysis, collaborators shipped samples in one of three forms: frozen whole blood, isolated PBMCs, or DNA extracted from either of those sample types. Summary of the overall study and its limitations: The amount of clinical and demographic metadata varied by source and participant and was provided uncurated.

The clonotype comes from an elderly man with acute or convalescent COVID-19. Sequenced: peripheral blood.

Here the CDR3 is given as CASSVTGRGEQFF. The nucleotides read TGTGCCAGCAGCGTTACAGGGAGAGGTGAGCAGTTCTTC. The chain links TRBV11-2 with TRBJ2-1; the D gene is perhaps TRBD1, on 6 matching bases. V sheds 5 bases and J sheds 9 bases, leaving 14 bases between their ends. The germline V gene encodes CDR1 SGHAT and CDR2 FQNNGV. The CDR3 spans 13 residues, from the cysteine through the phenylalanine. Only the CDR3 portion is preserved as DNA: 39 bases, with reading frame beginning at the first base. This CDR3, with the reference TRBV11-2 and TRBJ2-1 proteins standing in past its ends, gives the full variable domain EAGVAQSPRYKIIEKRQSVAFWCNPISGHATLYWYQQILGQGPKLLIQFQNNGVVDDSQLPKDRFSAERLKGVDSTLKIQPAKLEDSAVYLCASSVTGRGEQFFGPGTRLTVL.